This paragraph covers one T cell receptor (beta chain) sequence. TCRdb itself ran the RT-PCR reads through MiXCR, one entry per CDR3 protein. The sample lists around 700,000 distinct CDR3 sequences; 12% to 15% were seen once. After removal of 0 bases from V and 1 base from J, the junction contained 6 bases not matched to a gene. The CDR3 consists of 16 residues. CDR1 DFQATT and CDR2 SNEGSKA come from the germline V gene (reference sequence). Sequencing was performed on memory CD4+ T cells from blood. The source of this sequence is a female donor in good health, serving as a healthy control. V gene TRBV20-1 combines with J gene TRBJ2-7; 10 bases align to TRBD2. CDR3 bases: TGCAGTGCTAGAGACTTTAGCGGGGGGCGGTCCTACGAGCAGTACTTC. Its translation is CSARDFSGGRSYEQYF.